This T cell receptor (beta chain) originates from a study of blood T cell repertoires in COVID-19 (dated by TCRdb to 2020 to 2022). For the study in its entirety: Samples from collaborators originated in the United States, Italy and Spain and spanned both the acute and convalescent phases of COVID-19. The dataset comprised deeply sampled blood TCRbeta repertoires from subjects exposed to, actively infected with, or recovered from COVID-19. The sample metadata nearly always contained a de-identified subject ID, COVID-19 status, age in years and sex. Where available, HLA class I and class II types were obtained from metadata supplied by the sample provider rather than from assay-based typing. Samples were obtained from the ongoing ImmuneRACE study (first 160 participants) and from some 1,200 subjects provided by 6 global collaborators. The prospective study material was composed of cDNA or gDNA derived from T cells, B-cell-depleted T cells, or PBMCs. The repertoires were made available in a free public database intended to serve as a resource for research on the immune response to SARS-CoV-2.

The investigation overall reported the following: How much clinical and demographic metadata was included differed by source and by participant, and the metadata was provided uncurated.

A remark on this clone: The antigen it recognizes is unknown. Base qualities were left out, and no much larger clone turns up one base away.

Collaborating institutions collected whole blood in K2EDTA tubes following their own protocols. For TCRbeta analysis, collaborators shipped samples in one of three forms: frozen whole blood, isolated PBMCs, or DNA extracted from either of those sample types. The CDR3 holds 15 amino acids from the cysteine to the phenylalanine. CDR3 DNA is the only sequence kept; it has 45 bases, read in frame from the first base. The germline V and J ends show losses of 5 bases and 3 bases respectively, and no gene match explains 5 bases of the junction. Reading the germline V gene (reference sequence) gives CDR1 LNHDA and CDR2 SQIVND. TCRbeta CDR3 regions were amplified from genomic DNA using the immunoSEQ Assay, a bias-controlled multiplex PCR. On the authors' methods: Nucleated cell counts per sample were estimated from amplification of reference gene primers within the assay. To quantify the absolute abundance of each unique TCRbeta CDR3 rearrangement, sequence reads were collapsed and filtered. For each sample, productive Simpson clonality was calculated as the square root of Simpson's diversity index across productive rearrangements. What TCRdb holds here is the immuneACCESS table cut down to in-frame rearrangements. Part of the clones is not present; checked against another copy, under half of the missing clones reflect an unresolved V gene, and the others are unexplained. V and J calls and clone size come straight from that table; D and trimming were deduced from the DNA. The sample has around 180,000 clones on record, around 85% of them singletons. The ten largest account for 10% to 11% of the sample.

The source is a human donor with active or convalescent COVID-19. The donor label of this sample is uncertain. Sequencing input: peripheral blood. The chain couples TRBV19 to TRBJ2-7, with 12 junctional bases fitting TRBD1. The CDR3 in this case is CASSAGTGGFYEQYF. The DNA sequence is as follows: TGTGCCAGTAGTGCCGGGACAGGGGGCTTCTACGAGCAGTACTTC.